A single sample is the source of the 12 T cell receptor beta chains below, sequenced in a study of Ad26.COV2.S vaccination and SARS-CoV-2 variants. The treatment here: 15 to 20 received Ad26.COV2.S at low or high dose, single or two shots; roughly 5 received placebo; per-sample allocation not given. Sampling happened 63 days after the first vaccine or placebo injection. Profiling relied on immunoSEQ multiplex PCR, and the TCRdb table lists in-frame clones only, not all of them. The sample records a few hundred thousand clones, roughly 90% being singletons. The specimen was peripheral blood, collected in a trial of Ad26.COV2.S vaccine versus placebo. These TCRs come from a person aged 18-60 years who received the Ad26.COV2.S COVID-19 vaccine or a placebo.

The chain couples TRBV30 to TRBJ2-3, with D possibly matching TRBD2 (6 bases). The germline gives CDR1 GTSNPN, CDR2 SVGIG (reference sequence). V dropped 2 bases and J dropped 3 bases, with 12 bases sitting between them. CDR3 length: 14 amino acids. In nucleotides, the CDR3 is TGTGCCTGGAGTAGGGCTAGCGTTACAGATACGCAGTATTTT. Its protein is CAWSRASVTDTQYF.

This chain links TRBV7-2 with TRBJ2-7, with D unclear. V was clipped by 3 bases and J by 3 bases, with 9 bases between them. The CDR3 consists of 13 residues. CDR1 is SGHTA and CDR2 is FQGNSA in the germline V gene. The CDR3 DNA follows: TGTGCCAGCAGCTTTAGCCAGGACTACGAGCAGTACTTC. Amino acids: CASSFSQDYEQYF.

The J gene is TRBJ2-1, the V gene TRBV5-4, with TRBD1 as a possible D gene (6 bases). The CDR3 runs to 15 residues. CDR1 and CDR2 from the germline V gene are SGHNT and YYREEE (reference sequence). The V end lost 0 bases, the J end lost 9 bases, and 16 bases lay between the germline ends. This chain's CDR3 is CASSLGTELFPEQFF. CDR3 coding DNA: TGTGCCAGCAGCTTGGGGACAGAGCTTTTCCCTGAGCAGTTCTTC. The complete variable domain, with remaining parts taken from reference TRBV5-4 and TRBJ2-1, reads ETGVTQSPTHLIKTRGQQVTLRCSSQSGHNTVSWYQQALGQGPQFIFQYYREEENGRGNFPPRFSGLQFPNYSSELNVNALELDDSALYLCASSLGTELFPEQFFGPGTRLTVL.

This chain joins TRBV7-3 and TRBJ2-1; 9 bases agree with TRBD2. The germline V gene has CDR1 SGHTA and CDR2 FQGTGA. With V trimmed by 4 bases and J by 1 base, 2 bases remained unmatched. The CDR3 totals 15 residues. The CDR3 DNA reads as TGTGCCAGCAGCTCCGGACTAGCGTCCTACAATGAGCAGTTCTTC. Translating gives CASSSGLASYNEQFF. The full variable domain, rest sourced from reference TRBV7-3 and TRBJ2-1, is GAGVSQTPSNKVTEKGKYVELRCDPISGHTALYWYRQSLGQGPEFLIYFQGTGAADDSGLPNDRFFAVRPEGSVSTLKIQRTERGDSAVYLCASSSGLASYNEQFFGPGTRLTVL.

This clone was seen only once. A read error may produce the germline difference seen at one junction end. The chain joins TRBV15 to TRBJ2-2, with D hard to call. The CDR3 runs to 16 residues. Germline CDR1 is LNHNV and CDR2 is YYDKDF (reference sequence). The CDR3, as DNA: TGTGCCACCAGCAGAGATGAGTTAAGGAACCCCGGGGAGCTGTTTTTT. It codes for CATSRDELRNPGELFF.

This rearrangement joins TRBV5-1 to TRBJ2-3, with TRBD2 matching over 8 bases. The CDR3 covers 15 residues. Germline lookup yields CDR1 SGHRS and CDR2 YFSETQ. Trimming at V came to 4 bases and at J to 6 bases, leaving 10 bases not matched to a gene. The CDR3 coding sequence is TGCGCCAGCAGCGGCACTAGCGGCCCTATCGATACGCAGTATTTT. This codes for CASSGTSGPIDTQYF.

The chain combines TRBV7-9 with TRBJ2-7, with 9 bases identical to TRBD2. Trimming removed 6 bases from V and 5 bases from J; junction bases left unmatched: 8. The CDR3 sequence is 14 residues long. CDR1 and CDR2 (germline): SEHNR, FQNEAQ (reference sequence). CDR3 sequence reads: CASSRASGINEQYF. As DNA, the CDR3 is TGTGCCAGCAGTAGGGCTAGCGGGATAAACGAGCAGTACTTC.

CDR3: CASSYSGGVANYGYTF. CDR3 bases: TGTGCCAGCAGTTACTCGGGCGGAGTCGCTAACTATGGCTACACCTTC. The genes are TRBV6-5 and TRBJ1-2; D gene ambiguous. This CDR3 has 16 amino acids. Deletions cut 0 bases from V and 0 bases from J, with 11 bases between. Germline V CDR1 and CDR2: MNHEY, SVGAGI.

The rearrangement joins TRBV6-1 to TRBJ1-1; D is undetermined. From germline, CDR1 is MNHNS and CDR2 SASEGT. The V gene lost 0 bases and the J gene lost 11 bases, with 10 bases spanning the gap. The CDR3 length is 12 residues. The CDR3 nucleotides read TGTGCCAGCAGTGAAGCACGACGTGTGGCTTTCTTT. This encodes CASSEARRVAFF.

V usage is TRBV7-9 and J usage is TRBJ2-1, with 11 nucleotides matching TRBD2. Trimming at V came to 1 base and at J to 3 bases, leaving 5 bases not matched to a gene. The CDR3 runs to 17 residues. Germline assignment: CDR1 SEHNR and CDR2 FQNEAQ (reference sequence). The DNA for the CDR3 is TGTGCCAGCAGCTTAGATGGACTAGCGGGCCGCTACAATGAGCAGTTCTTC. Residues: CASSLDGLAGRYNEQFF.

The CDR3: CASSLDLTSYGELFF. The CDR3 DNA reads TGTGCCAGCAGCTTAGATTTGACTAGCTACGGGGAGCTGTTTTTT. The V gene is TRBV7-2, the J gene TRBJ2-2; 7 bases are shared with TRBD2. CDR3 length: 15 residues. Germline V gene lookup returns CDR1 SGHTA and CDR2 FQGNSA. Unmatched junction bases numbered 6, after V lost 1 base and J lost 7 bases.

This chain links TRBV6-6 with TRBJ2-1; D is perhaps TRBD1 or TRBD2 (5 bases each). CDR3 size: 16 residues. V lost 0 bases and J 3 bases, leaving 12 bases between the germline ends. Germline CDR1 and CDR2: MNHNY and SVGAGI (reference sequence). The chain's CDR3 is CASSYSHGANYNEQFF. CDR3 coding DNA: TGTGCCAGCAGTTACTCTCACGGGGCCAACTACAATGAGCAGTTCTTC.